This T cell receptor (beta chain) is drawn from a study of graft-versus-host responses after intestinal transplantation. Study conclusions and caveats: An association linked early post-transplant HvG declines with peak circulating GvH clone levels.

In regard to this clone: As yet, its antigen is unknown.

The CDR3 runs 12 residues. The V end was cut by 2 bases, the J end by 7 bases, with 9 bases between. The germline V gene encodes CDR1 SGHDT and CDR2 YYEEEE. Some clones are missing from TCRdb's copy, which holds only in-frame ones; the method was immunoSEQ multiplex PCR. The repertoire has about 50,000 clones, around 90% of them found once; the top ten carry less than 2.5%. Material: unstimulated CD4+ T cells sorted from spleen or lymph node cells, obtained before transplant. The source is a human donor who was the organ donor for an intestinal transplant. V gene TRBV5-6 combines with J gene TRBJ2-5, with D hard to call. The DNA for the CDR3 is TGTGCCAGCAGCTTTGGGTTTGGGACCCAGTACTTC. Protein: CASSFGFGTQYF. The variable domain in full, completed from reference TRBV5-6 and TRBJ2-5, reads DAGVTQSPTHLIKTRGQQVTLRCSPKSGHDTVSWYQQALGQGPQFIFQYYEEEERQRGNFPDRFSGHQFPNYSSELNVNALLLGDSALYLCASSFGFGTQYFGPGTRLLVL.